The 10 T cell receptor beta chains presented below share a single source sample, sequenced in a study of blood T cell repertoires in COVID-19. Data came from immunoSEQ multiplex PCR; TCRdb stores just in-frame clones and leaves some out. The sample carries around 70,000 clones, roughly nine tenths recorded once. Sequenced material: peripheral blood. The origin of the receptors is a man aged 50 or older with acute or convalescent COVID-19.

The V call is TRBV29-1, the J call TRBJ1-2, with D possibly matching TRBD1 (6 bases). Germline V gives CDR1 SQVTM, CDR2 ANQGSEA. The CDR3 loop spans 12 amino acids. With 1 base removed from V and 6 bases from J, the gap between germline ends came to 9 bases. The CDR3 bases are TGCAGCGTTGAAGGGGGGGGGCATGGCTACACCTTC. It encodes CSVEGGGHGYTF.

The chain recombines TRBV11-2 with TRBJ1-2, with unresolved D. The germline V gene has CDR1 SGHAT and CDR2 FQNNGV. The CDR3 totals 13 residues. Deletions cut 3 bases from V and 2 bases from J, with 7 bases between. As DNA, the CDR3 is TGTGCCAGCAGCTTTTCGCAGAACTATGGCTACACCTTC. Its protein product is CASSFSQNYGYTF. Variable domain in full (rest from reference TRBV11-2 and TRBJ1-2): EAGVAQSPRYKIIEKRQSVAFWCNPISGHATLYWYQQILGQGPKLLIQFQNNGVVDDSQLPKDRFSAERLKGVDSTLKIQPAKLEDSAVYLCASSFSQNYGYTFGSGTRLTVV.

This clone was observed once. The chain is built from TRBV7-9 and TRBJ2-1, with 10 bases aligning to TRBD1. The CDR3 is 16 residues long. Germline lookup yields CDR1 SEHNR and CDR2 FQNEAQ (reference sequence). Germline trimming cut 4 bases from V and 4 bases from J; bases unmatched to any gene: 7. This chain's CDR3 is CASSYPGQGFYNEQFF. In DNA, the CDR3 is TGTGCCAGCAGCTACCCGGGACAGGGGTTTTACAATGAGCAGTTCTTC.

This sequence joins TRBV10-2 and TRBJ2-1; TRBD2 might be the D (7 bases). The CDR3 is 13 amino acids. V was trimmed by 7 bases and J by 6 bases, leaving 13 bases between them. Germline lookup yields CDR1 WSHSY and CDR2 SAAADI. CDR3 sequence (DNA): TGCGCCAGCACGGAGGGGGGGGTCAATGAGCAGTTCTTC. Translation gives CASTEGGVNEQFF.

The gene calls are TRBV28 and TRBJ1-1; 7 positions agree with TRBD1. There are 17 residues in the CDR3. Losses at the gene ends were 6 bases for V and 0 bases for J; bases not matched to a gene: 13. Germline CDR1 reads MDHEN; CDR2 reads SYDVKM. The CDR3 here is CASRPPAGTVVNTEAFF. The CDR3 nucleotides read TGTGCCAGCAGACCACCCGCCGGGACAGTTGTGAACACTGAAGCTTTCTTT.

The V gene is TRBV3-1 (or the pseudogene TRBV3-2), the J gene TRBJ1-4; D is possibly TRBD1 (6 bases). From germline, CDR1 is LGHDT and CDR2 YNNKEL (reference sequence). Trimming pared 6 bases from V and 1 base from J, leaving 12 bases between. CDR3 length equals 15 residues. CDR3 DNA: TGTGCCAGCAGTCGTGGGACACTAACTAATGAAAAACTGTTTTTT. Translation: CASSRGTLTNEKLFF.

The rearrangement uses TRBV19 and TRBJ1-5; TRBD1 matches 7 bases. The trim removed 7 bases at V and 2 bases at J, leaving 8 bases unmatched. The CDR3 runs 15 residues. Germline CDR1 and CDR2: LNHDA and SQIVND (reference sequence). CDR3 in DNA: TGTGCCAGTACCCCTATTGACAGGGGCAATCAGCCCCAGCATTTT. Encoded protein: CASTPIDRGNQPQHF.

J is TRBJ2-5 and V is TRBV19; a possible D gene is TRBD2 (5 bases). V was clipped by 6 bases and J by 2 bases, with 7 bases between them. Germline values: CDR1 LNHDA, CDR2 SQIVND (reference sequence). The CDR3 consists of 12 residues. CDR3 in DNA: TGTGCCAGTAGCGGGAATCAAGAGACCCAGTACTTC. It codes for CASSGNQETQYF.

The chain carries TRBV3-1 (or the pseudogene TRBV3-2) and TRBJ2-1; 8 bases are a match to TRBD2. There are 17 residues in the CDR3. The trim removed 0 bases at V and 8 bases at J, leaving 12 bases unmatched. Per germline, CDR1 LGHDT and CDR2 YNNKEL (reference sequence). CDR3 sequence: CASSQDPYGGALDEQFF. The CDR3 DNA reads TGTGCCAGCAGCCAAGATCCTTACGGGGGGGCCCTAGATGAGCAGTTCTTC.

This clone was seen more than once but under ten times. The chain links TRBV2 to TRBJ1-3; TRBD1 is a possible D gene (5 bases). The CDR3 sequence is 13 residues long. Trimming pared 8 bases from V and 3 bases from J, leaving 11 bases between. In germline, CDR1 is SNHLY, CDR2 FYNNEI. CDR3 nucleotide sequence: TGTGCCAGCGGGGGGACGGGTGGAAACACCATATATTTT. Protein product: CASGGTGGNTIYF.